Listed below are T cell receptor beta chains from one sample, sequenced in a study of blood T cell repertoires in COVID-19. The data were produced by immunoSEQ multiplex PCR, yet TCRdb's version contains in-frame clones alone and is incomplete. Here the sample spans fewer than 300,000 clones, roughly 84% being singletons. Source material: peripheral blood. These receptors were collected from a human donor in a cohort sampled during active COVID-19. CDR3s include the opening cysteine and the closing phenylalanine or tryptophan. Each record gives: J gene, V gene, CDR3 protein.

TRBJ2-1 TRBV11-2 CASSPGTGSDEQFF
TRBJ1-3 TRBV11-2 CASSLVRGQVLSGNTIYF
TRBJ2-1 TRBV7-2 CASSRVGTSGGVAYNEQFF
TRBJ1-5 TRBV27 CASSLQGGSNQPQHF
TRBJ2-2 TRBV27 CASRTGEAGELFF
TRBJ1-4 TRBV15 CATSITGSEKLFF
TRBJ2-7 TRBV4-3 CASSQVWSGFYEQYF
TRBJ2-6 TRBV27 CASSLRGSGANVLTF
TRBJ2-5 TRBV2 CASSVSRNRGGGETQYF
TRBJ2-5 TRBV7-2 CASSLYLAGAGVRQETQYF
TRBJ1-5 TRBV6-5 CASVGEGDQPQHF
TRBJ2-7 TRBV5-6 CASSLKGGSFFYEQYF
TRBJ2-7 TRBV3-1/TRBV3-2 CASSLDRGSYEQYF
TRBJ1-5 TRBV11-2 CASSFGQGGQPQHF
TRBJ2-1 TRBV28 CAGTSGGAYNEQFF
TRBJ2-7 TRBV5-6 CASRQGQGASYEQYF
TRBJ1-1 TRBV9 CASSVGGLSAEAFF
TRBJ2-5 TRBV5-1 CASSLASTSVETQYF
TRBJ2-2 TRBV7-3 CASSPGTVNTGELFF
TRBJ2-7 TRBV19 CASSDPKRGLYEQYF
TRBJ2-2 TRBV6-6 CASSPSDRGLPGELFF
TRBJ1-2 TRBV6-5 CASSYNSGQGFYGYTF
TRBJ1-3 TRBV15 CATSIEGSKGNTIYF
TRBJ2-5 TRBV28 CASSRAGKTQETQYF
TRBJ1-5 TRBV4-2 CASSPTPAGGDQPQHF
TRBJ2-2 TRBV5-1 CASSLDGDGELFF
TRBJ1-4 TRBV4-1 CASSQPGSGLEKLFF
TRBJ1-4 TRBV19 CASSPRTGGRGEKLFF
TRBJ1-1 TRBV5-4 CASTSGGLDTEAFF
TRBJ1-5 TRBV19 CASRGSYSNQPQHF
TRBJ2-3 TRBV4-2 CASSLEGGNTDTQYF
TRBJ2-3 TRBV28 CASSSVGQGEDTQYF
TRBJ2-2 TRBV5-6 CASGLQAGELFF
TRBJ2-1 TRBV5-1 CASSPGTVTYNEQFF
TRBJ2-3 TRBV19 CASSSGLAGWVDTQYF
TRBJ2-7 TRBV2 CASSDRDPFSYEQYF
TRBJ2-3 TRBV20-1 CSALKIDTQYF
TRBJ2-7 TRBV28 CASSPGGLDDEQYF
TRBJ2-1 TRBV7-2 CASSSSGNVATNEQFF
TRBJ2-4 TRBV28 CASSTPGVGVQGLAKNIQYF
TRBJ2-1 TRBV19 CASIGRTPGAFWVNEQFF
TRBJ1-1 TRBV2 CASSFGEGGNTEAFF
TRBJ2-4 TRBV12-2 CASRSSTGQFIQYF
TRBJ1-5 TRBV7-8 CASTQGTHQPQHF
TRBJ2-7 TRBV14 CASSAIPGTGLYEQYF